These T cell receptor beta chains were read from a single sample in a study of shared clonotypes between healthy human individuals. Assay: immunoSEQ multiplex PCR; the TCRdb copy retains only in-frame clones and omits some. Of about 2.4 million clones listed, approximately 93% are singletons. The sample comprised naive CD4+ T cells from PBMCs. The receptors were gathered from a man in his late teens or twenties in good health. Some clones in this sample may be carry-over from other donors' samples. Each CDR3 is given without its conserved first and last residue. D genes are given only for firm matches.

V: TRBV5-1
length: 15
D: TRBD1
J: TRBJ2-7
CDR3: ASSVPTGTGGSYEQY

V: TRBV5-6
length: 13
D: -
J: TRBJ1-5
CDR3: ASSLGRGYNQPQH

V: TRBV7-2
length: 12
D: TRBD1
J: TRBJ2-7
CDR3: ASSSRQGTYEQY

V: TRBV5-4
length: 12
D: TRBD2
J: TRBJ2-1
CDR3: ASSLGLAGYEQF

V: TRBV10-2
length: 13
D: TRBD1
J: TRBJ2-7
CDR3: ASSDSGQGAYEQY

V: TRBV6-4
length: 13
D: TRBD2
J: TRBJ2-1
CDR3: ASRLTSGRGNEQF

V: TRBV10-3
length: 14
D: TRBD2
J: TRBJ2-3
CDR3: AISERPSGNTDTQY

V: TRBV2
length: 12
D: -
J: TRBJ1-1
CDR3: ASRRGRGGTEAF

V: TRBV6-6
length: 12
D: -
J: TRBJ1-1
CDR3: ASSSRAMNTEAF

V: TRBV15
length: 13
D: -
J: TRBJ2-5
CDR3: ATSRVNPYQETQY

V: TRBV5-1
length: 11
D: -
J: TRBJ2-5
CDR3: ASSLNGQETQY

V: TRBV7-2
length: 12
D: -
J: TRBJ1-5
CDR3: ASSLGIGSQPQH

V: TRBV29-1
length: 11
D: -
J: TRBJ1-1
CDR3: SVEPLSESEAF

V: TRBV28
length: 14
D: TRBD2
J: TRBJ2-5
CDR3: ASSLYLAGGAETQY

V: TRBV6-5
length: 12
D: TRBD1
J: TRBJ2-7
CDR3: ASRGDRAAYEQY

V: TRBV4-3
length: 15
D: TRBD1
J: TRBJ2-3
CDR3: ASSQESGQGYTDTQY

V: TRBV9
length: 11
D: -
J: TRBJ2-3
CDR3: ASSESPWDTQY

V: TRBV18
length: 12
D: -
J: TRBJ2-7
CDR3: ASSPDSKFSEQY

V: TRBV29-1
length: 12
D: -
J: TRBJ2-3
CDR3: SVKQGTSTDTQY

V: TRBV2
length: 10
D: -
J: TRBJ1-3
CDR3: ASSGPGNTIY

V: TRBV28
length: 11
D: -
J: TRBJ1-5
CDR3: ASRIGRQQPQH

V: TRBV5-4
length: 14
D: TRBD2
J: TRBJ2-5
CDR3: ASSLTSGSTFGTQY

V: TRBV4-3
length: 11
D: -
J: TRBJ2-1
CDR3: ASSSHQGGEQF

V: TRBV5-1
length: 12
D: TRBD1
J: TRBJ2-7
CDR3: ASSFRDSNYEQY

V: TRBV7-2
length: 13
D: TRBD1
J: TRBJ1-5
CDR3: ASSPRGVNNQPQH

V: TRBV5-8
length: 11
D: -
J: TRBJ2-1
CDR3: ASSLDRGNEQF